The text below deals with one T cell receptor (beta chain). What this receptor recognizes is not known. There are no base qualities to consult, and no much larger clone falls within one base. The sample originates from a study of post-analysis software for immune sequencing data (dated by TCRdb to about 2015). Some background on the complete study: Relapsing-remitting, secondary progressive and progressive-relapsing multiple sclerosis were recorded as disease courses, and subtype annotation was lacking for some patients. Patient repertoires were compared against 10 to 12 previously published healthy control repertoires from donors aged 6 to 25 years. A subset of samples was prepared in parallel using single-end sample barcoding, then pooled and co-amplified after Illumina adapter ligation. The research as a whole found: When samples were clustered directly using the F measure, samples prepared in the same batch co-clustered strongly, which prompted a batch-effect correction. The control group was slightly older than the multiple sclerosis patient group. Normalized Chao1 diversity was significantly lower in multiple sclerosis patients than controls, suggesting substantial peripheral T-cell clonal expansion. Patients showed significantly higher frequencies than controls for about five TRBV segments, among them TRBV5-6, TRBV5-1 and TRBV20-1.

Library creation used PCR. This sample was sequenced with an Illumina HiSeq 2500. To reduce PCR and sequencing biases, unique molecular identifiers were built into the TCR beta cDNA libraries. Around 500,000 cDNA molecules were obtained for every 1 to 10 million input T cells, so each molecule roughly corresponded to one T cell. The same protocol used for the earlier healthy control dataset was applied to prepare and sequence the patient libraries. Samples belonging to the same batch were prepared together, multiplexed and sequenced on a shared HiSeq lane. As for the original processing: Raw barcoded reads were processed with MIGEC, discarding single-read molecular identifier groups before consensus assembly and CDR3 extraction. VDJtools was used for post-analysis of the clonotype tables, with diversity normalized by down-sampling every dataset to the smallest sample size. In repertoire overlap clustering, CDR3 amino acid sequences, but not nucleotide sequences, were matched to correct batch-related cross-sample contamination. TCRdb took the public reads, trimmed them with fastp at Q25, ran MiXCR for clone calling and kept in-frame beta chains. Rows with a matching CDR3 protein are joined into one entry that keeps the most common DNA and genes. The V and J calls and clone size come from TCRdb's table, not from the authors' own analysis. The sample profile shows 350,000 to 500,000 distinct CDR3 sequences; approximately 39% of them were found once. 6% to 9% of the sample rests with the top ten.

V is cut by 1 base and J by 5 bases, and the space between the germline ends is 11 bases. The CDR3 runs 14 amino acids, cysteine and phenylalanine included. The kept DNA is CDR3 alone, 42 bases in frame from the first base. Sequences DFQATT (CDR1) and SNEGSKA (CDR2) are obtained from the germline V gene (reference sequence). To demonstrate the VDJtools post-analysis software, the study profiled TCR beta repertoires from the peripheral blood of approximately twelve young patients with multiple sclerosis. Multiple sclerosis patients were children and adolescents aged about 6 to 15 years. The sequence was obtained from a girl aged 2 to 10 with multiple sclerosis. Recombination linked TRBV20-1 to TRBJ1-4, with no D gene named confidently. Material for sequencing was blood. CDR3 loop: CSARVGADNEKLFF. The bases are TGCAGTGCTAGAGTTGGAGCCGACAATGAAAAACTGTTTTTT.